This T cell receptor beta chain originates from a study of T-cell reconstitution after alpha-beta-depleted transplantation in children. The germline V gene encodes CDR1 SGHRS and CDR2 YFSETQ. Trimming took 4 bases from V and 5 from J, leaving 16 bases between them. The CDR3 is 14 amino acids. Only a few counts were recorded for this clonotype. Preparation of the TCRbeta library was carried out with unique molecular identifiers. TCRdb redid the calling of the PCR reads with MiXCR, one entry per CDR3 protein. The table has some 500,000 distinct CDR3 sequences, around 17% seen once. The input for sequencing was PBMCs from the stem cell graft donor, taken from the stem cell graft. The TCR originated in a human donor who donated a stem cell graft to a child with acute lymphoblastic leukemia. The chain employs TRBV5-1 and TRBJ2-7, with D possibly TRBD1 on 5 matching bases. The CDR3 loop is CASSPRALRHEQYF. CDR3 nucleotide sequence: TGCGCCAGCAGCCCCAGGGCCCTTCGGCACGAGCAGTACTTC.